Given below is one T cell receptor (beta chain) in context. One junction end disagrees with the germline gene, perhaps due to a read error. The record originates from a study of HIV-infected children after antiretroviral therapy interruption. The treatment: PENTA 11 planned treatment interruption arm or continuous ART arm. Germline V lookup: CDR1 SGDLS, CDR2 YYNGEE. The CDR3 length is 15 residues. A 3' RACE protocol on RNA, with unique molecular identifiers, produced the TCR library. Via MiXCR, TCRdb re-called the 3' RACE reads, giving one row per CDR3 protein. The profile covers approximately 95,000 distinct CDR3 sequences, with approximately 6.9% appearing a single time and about 1.1% taken by the ten largest.

This chain joins TRBV9 and TRBJ2-1, with D possibly TRBD2 on 6 matching bases. Source: CD45RA+ CD4+ T cells from PBMCs, pooled from several time points, taken from a donor given antiretroviral therapy, either interrupted or continuous. Subset: naive CD4+ CD45RA+ CD45RO- T cells. This TCR came from a pool of human donors with HIV. In nucleotides, the CDR3 is TGTGCCAGCAACGTAGAGGAGGGAACCTACAATGAGCAGTTCTTC. Translation: CASNVEEGTYNEQFF.